The following is a T cell receptor beta chain sequence with its context. This sample is drawn from a study of shared clonotypes between healthy human individuals. Measured with immunoSEQ multiplex PCR; TCRdb has only the in-frame clones, and not every one. This sample yields around 600,000 clones, of which roughly 95% are seen a single time; around 0.12% belongs to the top ten. CDR1 is DFQATT and CDR2 is SNEGSKA in the germline V gene (reference sequence). The CDR3 loop spans 11 amino acids. V shed 6 bases and J shed 4 bases, with 6 bases lying between them. Naive CD8 cells comprised CD45RO-negative, CCR7-positively selected cells, excluding terminally differentiated effector memory CD45RA+ cells.

The sequenced sample was naive CD8+ T cells sorted from blood. This chain links TRBV20-1 with TRBJ2-2; D not resolved. This TCR was sampled from a woman aged 25 to 45 in good health. CDR3 bases: TGCAGTGCAAGAATCACCGGGGAGCTGTTTTTT. Protein product: CSARITGELFF.